This is a list of T cell receptor beta chains from one sample in a study of Ad26.COV2.S vaccination and SARS-CoV-2 variants. Assay: immunoSEQ multiplex PCR; the TCRdb copy retains only in-frame clones and omits some. The sample carries about 350,000 clones, approximately 86% recorded once. The source was peripheral blood, collected in a trial of Ad26.COV2.S vaccine versus placebo. The receptors shown here come from a person aged 18-65 years who received the Ad26.COV2.S COVID-19 vaccine or a placebo. Each CDR3 is given with its conserved first and last residue. The D gene is left open where the match is weak. Expanded clones get a size class; other rows say once, few or many, or leave the size out.

j_gene: TRBJ1-3
d_gene: NA
abundance: NA
v_gene: TRBV6-5
CDR3nt: TGTGCCAGCAGCCTACAGGGCTCTGGAAACACCATATATTTT
CDR3aa: CASSLQGSGNTIYF

j_gene: TRBJ2-5
d_gene: TRBD2
abundance: once
v_gene: TRBV4-3
CDR3nt: TGCGCCAGCAGCCAAGATCGGAAGGGCGGGGGCCAAGAGACCCAGTACTTC
CDR3aa: CASSQDRKGGGQETQYF

j_gene: TRBJ1-1
d_gene: NA
abundance: NA
v_gene: TRBV10-3
CDR3nt: TGTGCCATCAGCGGGGTGAACACTGAAGCTTTCTTT
CDR3aa: CAISGVNTEAFF

j_gene: TRBJ1-1
d_gene: TRBD1
abundance: NA
v_gene: TRBV19
CDR3nt: TGTGCCAGTAGTATCGGACAGGGGAACACTGAAGCTTTCTTT
CDR3aa: CASSIGQGNTEAFF

j_gene: TRBJ2-7
d_gene: TRBD2
abundance: NA
v_gene: TRBV7-2
CDR3nt: TGTGCCAGCAGCTTAGCTAGCGGGGGAAATTACGAGCAGTACTTC
CDR3aa: CASSLASGGNYEQYF

j_gene: TRBJ1-1
d_gene: NA
abundance: medium-sized
v_gene: TRBV2
CDR3nt: TGTGCCAGCAAGGGGACCACTACAGGCGCTGAAGCTTTCTTT
CDR3aa: CASKGTTTGAEAFF

j_gene: TRBJ1-6
d_gene: TRBD1
abundance: NA
v_gene: TRBV6-4
CDR3nt: TGTGCCAGCAGTGCTATGACAGGGAATTCACCCCTCCACTTT
CDR3aa: CASSAMTGNSPLHF

j_gene: TRBJ2-7
d_gene: NA
abundance: NA
v_gene: TRBV12-3/TRBV12-4
CDR3nt: TGTGCCAGCTCCGGGCTCTCCTACGAGCAGTACTTC
CDR3aa: CASSGLSYEQYF

j_gene: TRBJ2-7
d_gene: NA
abundance: NA
v_gene: TRBV30
CDR3nt: TGTGCCTGGAGTGTTGGGACACTGTACGAGCAGTACTTC
CDR3aa: CAWSVGTLYEQYF

j_gene: TRBJ1-6
d_gene: NA
abundance: NA
v_gene: TRBV6-4
CDR3nt: TGTGCCAGCAGTGACTCAACCGGAGGGAATTCACCCCTCCACTTT
CDR3aa: CASSDSTGGNSPLHF

j_gene: TRBJ1-3
d_gene: NA
abundance: NA
v_gene: TRBV10-3
CDR3nt: TGTGCCATCAGTGGGACAGCTGGAAACACCATATATTTT
CDR3aa: CAISGTAGNTIYF

j_gene: TRBJ2-5
d_gene: TRBD2
abundance: NA
v_gene: TRBV3-1/TRBV3-2
CDR3nt: TGTGCCAGCAGCCACCGTAGCGGGGGAGGCCAAGAGACCCAGTACTTC
CDR3aa: CASSHRSGGGQETQYF

j_gene: TRBJ2-7
d_gene: NA
abundance: NA
v_gene: TRBV28
CDR3nt: TGTGCCAGCAGTCCCTCTGGACATCCCTACGAGCAGTACTTC
CDR3aa: CASSPSGHPYEQYF

j_gene: TRBJ2-1
d_gene: NA
abundance: NA
v_gene: TRBV9
CDR3nt: TGTGCCAGCAGCGCAGAGATTAGCTCCTACAATGAGCAGTTCTTC
CDR3aa: CASSAEISSYNEQFF

j_gene: TRBJ1-5
d_gene: NA
abundance: NA
v_gene: TRBV5-6
CDR3nt: TGTGCCAGCAGTCCACGTTCAGGGAACGGTCAGCCCCAGCATTTT
CDR3aa: CASSPRSGNGQPQHF

j_gene: TRBJ2-1
d_gene: TRBD2
abundance: NA
v_gene: TRBV3-1/TRBV3-2
CDR3nt: TGTGCCAGCAGCCAAGAGGGACTAGCGGGGGGTTACTACAATGAGCAGTTCTTC
CDR3aa: CASSQEGLAGGYYNEQFF

j_gene: TRBJ1-2
d_gene: NA
abundance: NA
v_gene: TRBV28
CDR3nt: TGTGCCAGCAGATCCCACTATGGCTACACCTTC
CDR3aa: CASRSHYGYTF

j_gene: TRBJ1-1
d_gene: NA
abundance: NA
v_gene: TRBV14
CDR3nt: TGTGCCAGCAGATCGAGGGAGGGGGGACTCGAAGCTTTCTTT
CDR3aa: CASRSREGGLEAFF

j_gene: TRBJ2-5
d_gene: TRBD1
abundance: NA
v_gene: TRBV7-2
CDR3nt: TGTGCCAGCAGCCACCGGGACAGGTCCGCGGGGAACCAGTACTTC
CDR3aa: CASSHRDRSAGNQYF

j_gene: TRBJ1-3
d_gene: NA
abundance: NA
v_gene: TRBV19
CDR3nt: TGTGCCAGTAAAGAGGCGCACGGGGCTTCTGGAAACACCATATATTTT
CDR3aa: CASKEAHGASGNTIYF

j_gene: TRBJ2-1
d_gene: TRBD2
abundance: NA
v_gene: TRBV9
CDR3nt: TGTGCCAGCAGCGTAGGGGGACTAGAATACAATGAGCAGTTCTTC
CDR3aa: CASSVGGLEYNEQFF

j_gene: TRBJ1-1
d_gene: NA
abundance: NA
v_gene: TRBV28
CDR3nt: TGTGCCAGCAAACAGAACACTGAAGCTTTCTTT
CDR3aa: CASKQNTEAFF

j_gene: TRBJ2-3
d_gene: TRBD2
abundance: NA
v_gene: TRBV7-2
CDR3nt: TGTGCCAGCAGCTTAGTACTAGCGGGGACCACAGATACGCAGTATTTT
CDR3aa: CASSLVLAGTTDTQYF

j_gene: TRBJ1-3
d_gene: NA
abundance: once
v_gene: TRBV27
CDR3nt: TGTGCCAGCAGTTCCCGGACGGGGTCTGGAAACACCATATATTTT
CDR3aa: CASSSRTGSGNTIYF

j_gene: TRBJ2-1
d_gene: NA
abundance: NA
v_gene: TRBV27
CDR3nt: TGTGCCAGCAGTTTAGTCCAGGGTTCGTACAATGAGCAGTTCTTC
CDR3aa: CASSLVQGSYNEQFF

j_gene: TRBJ2-1
d_gene: NA
abundance: NA
v_gene: TRBV4-2
CDR3nt: TGTGCCAGCAGCCTCTCGCCGGACAATGAGCAGTTCTTC
CDR3aa: CASSLSPDNEQFF

j_gene: TRBJ1-6
d_gene: TRBD1
abundance: NA
v_gene: TRBV6-2/TRBV6-3
CDR3nt: TGTGCCAGCAGTCCCGGGACAGGGCCAAATTCACCCCTCCACTTT
CDR3aa: CASSPGTGPNSPLHF

j_gene: TRBJ1-4
d_gene: NA
abundance: NA
v_gene: TRBV6-5
CDR3nt: TGTGCCAGCAGCCCCCGGGGAGCTAATGAAAAACTGTTTTTT
CDR3aa: CASSPRGANEKLFF

j_gene: TRBJ2-3
d_gene: NA
abundance: NA
v_gene: TRBV7-2
CDR3nt: TGTGCCAGCAGCCTCTATACCTACCGGGGGGCTAGCACAGATACGCAGTATTTT
CDR3aa: CASSLYTYRGASTDTQYF

j_gene: TRBJ1-4
d_gene: NA
abundance: NA
v_gene: TRBV3-1/TRBV3-2
CDR3nt: TGTGCCAGCAGCCATCCCTCAGGGCCAACTAATGAAAAACTGTTTTTT
CDR3aa: CASSHPSGPTNEKLFF

j_gene: TRBJ2-1
d_gene: TRBD2
abundance: once
v_gene: TRBV27
CDR3nt: TGTGCCAGCAGGGACCCTAGCGGAGGATACAATGAGCAGTTCTTC
CDR3aa: CASRDPSGGYNEQFF

j_gene: TRBJ1-1
d_gene: TRBD1
abundance: NA
v_gene: TRBV7-9
CDR3nt: TGTGCCAGCAGCCCGAGGACAGGGAACACTGAAGCTTTCTTT
CDR3aa: CASSPRTGNTEAFF

j_gene: TRBJ2-2
d_gene: TRBD2
abundance: NA
v_gene: TRBV19
CDR3nt: TGTGCCAGTAATAGAGGGGGACTAGCGGGACCCTCCGGGGAGCTGTTTTTT
CDR3aa: CASNRGGLAGPSGELFF

j_gene: TRBJ1-1
d_gene: NA
abundance: NA
v_gene: TRBV28
CDR3nt: TGTGCCAGCAGGTCCGGAGGCAGCGGGAACACTGAAGCTTTCTTT
CDR3aa: CASRSGGSGNTEAFF

j_gene: TRBJ1-4
d_gene: NA
abundance: NA
v_gene: TRBV5-1
CDR3nt: TGCGCCAGCGCAACAGGTCGCGGCGGGATCGGTGAAAAACTGTTTTTT
CDR3aa: CASATGRGGIGEKLFF

j_gene: TRBJ1-1
d_gene: TRBD1
abundance: NA
v_gene: TRBV4-1
CDR3nt: TGCGCCAGCAGCCCGACAGGGGCTAGGACTGAAGCTTTCTTT
CDR3aa: CASSPTGARTEAFF

j_gene: TRBJ2-1
d_gene: NA
abundance: NA
v_gene: TRBV6-5
CDR3nt: TGTGCCAGCAGGAACCGGCCCTACAATGAGCAGTTCTTC
CDR3aa: CASRNRPYNEQFF

j_gene: TRBJ2-1
d_gene: NA
abundance: NA
v_gene: TRBV6-4
CDR3nt: TGTGCCAGCAGTGGACAAGGGGGGAACAGCTACAATGAGCAGTTCTTC
CDR3aa: CASSGQGGNSYNEQFF

j_gene: TRBJ2-5
d_gene: NA
abundance: NA
v_gene: TRBV5-1
CDR3nt: TGCGCCAGCAGCTTGAGGAGCCCCCAACGGGAGACCCAGTACTTC
CDR3aa: CASSLRSPQRETQYF

j_gene: TRBJ2-5
d_gene: NA
abundance: once
v_gene: TRBV5-3
CDR3nt: TGTGCCAGAAGCTTGGGTCGTCAGACTCAAGAGACCCAGTACTTC
CDR3aa: CARSLGRQTQETQYF

j_gene: TRBJ2-3
d_gene: NA
abundance: NA
v_gene: TRBV6-2/TRBV6-3
CDR3nt: TGTGCCAGCAGTCCCAGCGAGAGCACAGATACGCAGTATTTT
CDR3aa: CASSPSESTDTQYF

j_gene: TRBJ2-3
d_gene: TRBD1
abundance: NA
v_gene: TRBV2
CDR3nt: TGTGCCAGCACCCGGGACAGGCGAGATACGCAGTATTTT
CDR3aa: CASTRDRRDTQYF

j_gene: TRBJ2-1
d_gene: TRBD2
abundance: NA
v_gene: TRBV5-6
CDR3nt: TGTGCCAGCAGCCTGACTAGCGGGGGCCGTTACAATGAGCAGTTCTTC
CDR3aa: CASSLTSGGRYNEQFF

j_gene: TRBJ2-7
d_gene: TRBD1
abundance: NA
v_gene: TRBV7-2
CDR3nt: TGTGCCAGCAGCTCCAGACAGGGGGCTCACGAGCAGTACTTC
CDR3aa: CASSSRQGAHEQYF

j_gene: TRBJ1-3
d_gene: NA
abundance: NA
v_gene: TRBV5-6
CDR3nt: TGTGCCAGCAGTCCCAACTTCTCTGGAAACACCATATATTTT
CDR3aa: CASSPNFSGNTIYF

j_gene: TRBJ1-1
d_gene: TRBD1
abundance: NA
v_gene: TRBV5-7
CDR3nt: TGTGCCAGCAGCTTGGATGGGGACAGGGAAACTGAAGCTTTCTTT
CDR3aa: CASSLDGDRETEAFF

j_gene: TRBJ1-1
d_gene: NA
abundance: NA
v_gene: TRBV5-5
CDR3nt: TGTGCCAGCAGCGGCCAGGACAACACTGAAGCTTTCTTT
CDR3aa: CASSGQDNTEAFF

j_gene: TRBJ2-5
d_gene: TRBD1
abundance: once
v_gene: TRBV7-8
CDR3nt: TGTGCCAGCAGCTCACGCAGGGGGCTACAAGAGACCCAGTACTTC
CDR3aa: CASSSRRGLQETQYF

j_gene: TRBJ2-1
d_gene: NA
abundance: NA
v_gene: TRBV19
CDR3nt: TGTGCCAGTAGCACCGGGGGCGCGGTGCATGAGCAGTTCTTC
CDR3aa: CASSTGGAVHEQFF